This TCR beta chain was recorded in a study of blood T cell repertoires in COVID-19 (dated by TCRdb to 2018 to 2021). General notes on the study: Samples from collaborators originated in the United States, Italy and Spain and spanned both the acute and convalescent phases of COVID-19. The sample metadata nearly always contained a de-identified subject ID, COVID-19 status, age in years and sex. The repertoires were released in a freely available public database intended as a resource for research on the immune response to SARS-CoV-2. The samples were drawn from the first 160 participants of the ongoing ImmuneRACE study and from 1,254 subjects provided by 6 global collaborators. Deeply sampled blood TCRbeta repertoires from subjects exposed to, actively infected with, or recovered from COVID-19 were included in the dataset. The material from the prospective study consisted of cDNA or gDNA derived from T cells, B-cell-depleted T cells, or PBMCs. HLA class I and class II types, where available, came from metadata supplied by the sample provider rather than from assay-based typing. Study-level results and caveats: The amount of clinical and demographic metadata varied by source and participant and was provided uncurated.

Remarks on this clone: The specificity of this receptor is unknown. There are no base qualities to consult, and no much larger clone falls within one base.

The immunoSEQ Assay, a bias-controlled multiplex PCR, was used to amplify TCRbeta CDR3 regions from genomic DNA. From the authors' description of their analysis: Within the assay, amplification of reference gene primers was used to estimate how many nucleated cells each sample contained. To quantify the absolute abundance of each unique TCRbeta CDR3 rearrangement, sequence reads were collapsed and filtered. For each sample, productive Simpson clonality was calculated by taking the square root of Simpson's diversity index across productive rearrangements. TCRdb carries this immuneACCESS record with in-frame sequences only. Its versions omit some clonotypes, under half of them owing to an unresolved V gene in the studies checked, with the rest unexplained. V and J calls and clone size come straight from that table; D and trimming were deduced from the DNA. The sample contains 150,000 or so clones, about four fifths of them found a single time. The ten most abundant clones make up 8% to 8.5% of the sample.

At one collaborating source in Seattle, patients were enrolled during active infection and were followed longitudinally through the course of disease. Whole blood was collected in K2EDTA tubes by collaborating institutions according to the institutions' own protocols. For TCRbeta analysis, collaborator samples were shipped as frozen whole blood, as isolated PBMCs, or as DNA extracted from either sample type. The specimen sequenced was peripheral blood. The sequence was collected from a woman aged 60 to 75 with COVID-19, enrolled during active disease.

At the DNA level, the sequence is TGTGCCTGGAGTGGGGGCACAGGCGTTGGGTCACCCCTCCACTTT. Its translation is CAWSGGTGVGSPLHF. The rearrangement joined TRBV30 to TRBJ1-6, and perhaps TRBD1 as D gene, on 5 matching bases. The germline ends are 17 bases apart after V is trimmed by 1 base and J by 10 bases. Reading the germline V gene (reference sequence) gives CDR1 GTSNPN and CDR2 SVGIG. The CDR3, from cysteine to phenylalanine, totals 15 residues. Left in the record is the CDR3 DNA by itself, 45 bases read in frame from the first base.